This paragraph covers one T cell receptor (beta chain) sequence. Its antigen is as yet unknown. Germline and junction disagree at one end, which may indicate a read error. The source of the sample is a study of post-analysis software for immune sequencing data. General study results and limits: Four to six TRBV segments were significantly more frequent in patients than in controls. TRBV5-6, TRBV5-1 and TRBV20-1 were among these segments. Significantly lower normalized Chao1 diversity was seen in multiple sclerosis patients than in controls.

Unique molecular identifiers had been added to the TCR beta cDNA libraries. TCRdb redid the calling of the PCR reads with MiXCR, one entry per CDR3 protein. The sample lists hundreds of thousands of distinct CDR3 sequences, 59% occurring once. Germline V lookup: CDR1 SEHNR, CDR2 FQNEAQ (reference sequence). CDR3 length: 15 residues. The TCR comes from a girl aged 2 to 10 with multiple sclerosis. Material for sequencing was blood. The rearrangement uses TRBV7-9 and TRBJ1-5; 7 bases are shared with TRBD1. The chain's CDR3 is CTSSLSGGGNQPQHF. CDR3 coding DNA: TGTACCAGCAGCTTATCAGGGGGGGGGAATCAGCCCCAGCATTTT. Together with reference TRBV7-9 and TRBJ1-5, the CDR3 gives the full variable domain: DTGVSQNPRHKITKRGQNVTFRCDPISEHNRLYWYRQTLGQGPEFLTYFQNEAQLEKSRLLSDRFSAERPKGSFSTLEIQRTEQGDSAMYLCTSSLSGGGNQPQHFGDGTRLSIL.